The present T cell receptor beta chain was sequenced within a study of cytomegalovirus exposure and HLA in healthy donors. General study results and limits: Most TCR sequences proved rare, with some public TCRs found in many donors. The authors enumerated roughly 160 TCR beta chains as linked to cytomegalovirus. Both high specificity and high sensitivity reportedly marked the classifier's diagnosis of cytomegalovirus status.

TCRdb's copy holds only in-frame clones and misses some; the assay was immunoSEQ multiplex PCR. The sample lists about 300,000 clones; over 75% were seen once. Per germline, CDR1 SQVTM and CDR2 ANQGSEA. V gave up 5 bases and J gave up 7 bases; unmatched junction bases: 5. This CDR3 region has 12 residues. About this clone itself: What it binds is unknown.

The specimen sequenced was PBMCs. The chain is built from TRBV29-1 and TRBJ1-1; 9 nucleotides line up with TRBD1. The TCR comes from a woman younger than 30 in good health and CMV-seronegative. The CDR3 region is CSVKGQGIEAFF. The CDR3 nucleotides are TGCAGCGTTAAGGGACAGGGTATTGAAGCTTTCTTT.